The 27 T cell receptor beta chains reported below all come from one sample, sequenced in a study of blood T cell repertoires in COVID-19. Sequencing used immunoSEQ multiplex PCR; TCRdb keeps in-frame clones, though not all of them. The table shows around 150,000 clones, with approximately 92% occurring only once. The sample taken for sequencing was peripheral blood. These receptors were taken from a man aged 30-40 years with COVID-19, enrolled during active disease.

The chain uses TRBV28 and TRBJ2-7; possible D gene TRBD2, 5 bases. Between the trimmed V and J ends, which lost 4 bases and 2 bases, there was a span of 21 bases. This CDR3 is built from 17 residues. Germline CDR1 and CDR2: MDHEN and SYDVKM. The CDR3 is CASSSPAMAGETYEQYF. The CDR3 DNA reads as TGTGCCAGCAGTTCCCCAGCAATGGCGGGCGAGACCTACGAGCAGTACTTC.

J is TRBJ1-4 and V is TRBV5-4; 8 bases line up with TRBD1. Looked up from germline, CDR1 is SGHNT and CDR2 is YYREEE (reference sequence). The CDR3 has 14 residues. V was pared by 1 base and J by 8 bases, with 4 bases of the junction left unmatched. The CDR3 DNA is TGTGCCAGCAGCTTGCAGGGGGCTCAGGAAAAACTGTTTTTT. Translated: CASSLQGAQEKLFF.

V usage is TRBV5-4 and J usage is TRBJ2-2; D gene ambiguous. Germline-derived CDR1 and CDR2 are SGHNT and YYREEE (reference sequence). The CDR3 spans 14 residues. V lost 0 bases and J 3 bases, leaving 6 bases between the germline ends. This CDR3 reads CASSLDWHTGELFF. The CDR3, as DNA: TGTGCCAGCAGCTTGGATTGGCACACCGGGGAGCTGTTTTTT.

The V gene is TRBV7-6, the J gene TRBJ1-5; 8 bases line up with TRBD1. Germline V CDR1 and CDR2: SGHVS, FNYEAQ. This CDR3 is built from 18 residues. The trim removed 5 bases at V and 3 bases at J, leaving 15 bases unmatched. CDR3 DNA: TGTGCCAGCAGCGCAGTACCGGGACAGGCCGTAGCCAATCAGCCCCAGCATTTT. It is translated as CASSAVPGQAVANQPQHF. Drawing the rest from reference TRBV7-6 and TRBJ1-5, the complete variable domain is GAGVSQSPRYKVTKRGQDVALRCDPISGHVSLYWYRQALGQGPEFLTYFNYEAQQDKSGLPNDRFSAERPEGSISTLTIQRTEQRDSAMYRCASSAVPGQAVANQPQHFGDGTRLSIL.

The V gene is TRBV18, the J gene TRBJ2-5, with 9 positions matching TRBD1. Germline CDR1 is KGHSH and CDR2 is LQKENI. The CDR3 consists of 21 residues. V was clipped by 5 bases and J by 5 bases; unmatched bases: 27. CDR3 loop: CASSANNTRDREQISWETQYF. CDR3 sequence (DNA): TGTGCCAGCTCAGCGAACAATACTCGGGACAGGGAGCAAATATCATGGGAGACCCAGTACTTC.

The chain recombines TRBV7-9 with TRBJ2-7; 11 positions agree with TRBD2. The CDR3 is made up of 17 amino acids. Per the germline V gene, CDR1 is SEHNR and CDR2 is FQNEAQ (reference sequence). The V and J ends lost 4 bases and 2 bases, in that order; junction bases with no gene match: 10. CDR3 DNA: TGTGCCAGCAGCTCTTCTGGGGGACTAGCGGCGACCTACGAGCAGTACTTC. Protein product: CASSSSGGLAATYEQYF.

The rearrangement joins TRBV7-2 to TRBJ1-4, with TRBD1 matching 10 bases. CDR1 is SGHTA, CDR2 FQGNSA, per germline. The CDR3 length is 14 residues. The V and J ends lost 5 bases and 5 bases, in that order; junction bases with no gene match: 2. In DNA, the CDR3 is TGTGCCAGCAGCCGGGACAGGGGAAATGAAAAACTGTTTTTT. Its protein is CASSRDRGNEKLFF.

The chain carries TRBV3-1 (or the pseudogene TRBV3-2) and TRBJ2-1; TRBD2 agrees at 10 bases. V lost 2 bases to trimming and J lost 0 bases; unmatched junction nucleotides: 7. Germline loops: CDR1 LGHDT, CDR2 YNNKEL (reference sequence). This CDR3 spans 18 amino acids. The CDR3 loop is CASSQRGSGRLSYNEQFF. In DNA form, the CDR3 reads TGTGCCAGCAGCCAAAGGGGTAGCGGGAGGCTCTCCTACAATGAGCAGTTCTTC.

V is TRBV2 and J is TRBJ2-1; D perhaps matches TRBD1 (5 bases). Trimming pared 3 bases from V and 7 bases from J, leaving 19 bases between. The germline V gene encodes CDR1 SNHLY and CDR2 FYNNEI. This CDR3 contains 16 residues. CDR3 bases: TGTGCCAGCAGTGATTACCAGTGGGGCCTCGGGAATGAGCAGTTCTTC. This encodes CASSDYQWGLGNEQFF. Drawing the rest from reference TRBV2 and TRBJ2-1, the complete variable domain is EPEVTQTPSHQVTQMGQEVILRCVPISNHLYFYWYRQILGQKVEFLVSFYNNEISEKSEIFDDQFSVERPDGSNFTLKIRSTKLEDSAMYFCASSDYQWGLGNEQFFGPGTRLTVL.

The V and J genes are TRBV4-1 and TRBJ1-4; D perhaps matches TRBD1 (6 bases). The germline gives CDR1 MGHRA, CDR2 YSYEKL. The CDR3 length is 15 residues. Trimming took off 3 bases at V and 5 bases at J, with 13 bases between the two ends. CDR3 sequence (DNA): TGCGCCAGCAGCCAGGCCGACAGGCTAAATGAAAAACTGTTTTTT. It translates to CASSQADRLNEKLFF.

This clone was seen once. The J gene is TRBJ2-3, the V gene TRBV4-2; possible D gene TRBD2, 6 bases. Germline V gives CDR1 LGHNA, CDR2 YNFKEQ. V lost 3 bases to trimming and J lost 5 bases, with 6 bases between them. The CDR3 is 12 amino acids. For the CDR3, the DNA is TGTGCCAGCAGCCAGGGGGGAGATACGCAGTATTTT. It encodes CASSQGGDTQYF.

The rearrangement links TRBV18 to TRBJ1-2; 10 bases are a match to TRBD1. This CDR3 contains 15 residues. V shed 6 bases, J shed 6 bases, and the junction held 10 bases outside the gene matches. Looked up from germline, CDR1 is KGHSH and CDR2 is LQKENI. This CDR3 is CASSGTGEELDGYTF. The CDR3 nucleotides read TGTGCCAGCTCGGGGACAGGGGAGGAATTGGATGGCTACACCTTC.

CDR3 region: CASSYLRIPSGNTIYF. The CDR3, as DNA: TGTGCCAGCAGTTACTTGCGGATTCCCTCTGGAAACACCATATATTTT. This sequence joins TRBV6-5 and TRBJ1-3; D unresolved. In germline, CDR1 is MNHEY, CDR2 SVGAGI. This CDR3 spans 16 amino acids. V shed 1 base and J shed 0 bases, with 10 bases lying between them.

The V gene is TRBV4-3, the J gene TRBJ2-2, with TRBD2 identical over 12 bases. The trim removed 4 bases at V and 5 bases at J, leaving 2 bases unmatched. The CDR3 is 15 amino acids. CDR1 and CDR2 (germline): LGHNA, YSLEER. The CDR3 region has the DNA TGCGCCAGCAGCCCCGGACTAGCGGGGACCGGGGAGCTGTTTTTT. Its protein product is CASSPGLAGTGELFF.

This chain uses TRBV4-3 with TRBJ1-6; TRBD1 matches at 7 bases. CDR3 length: 14 residues. Looked up from germline, CDR1 is LGHNA and CDR2 is YSLEER. V lost 1 base and J lost 8; bases outside the gene matches: 2. The CDR3: CASSQGQGYSPLHF. The CDR3 DNA reads as TGCGCCAGCAGCCAAGGACAGGGATATTCACCCCTCCACTTT.

CDR3 sequence (DNA): TGTGCCAGCAGTTACTTCCCCACCAGGGGCACCGGGGAGCTGTTTTTT. Its protein product is CASSYFPTRGTGELFF. The V and J genes are TRBV6-5 and TRBJ2-2; D possibly corresponds to TRBD1 (6 bases). The CDR3 runs to 16 residues. CDR1 is MNHEY and CDR2 is SVGAGI in the germline V gene. Trimming removed 1 base from V and 4 bases from J, with 13 bases in between.

Only one count was recorded for this clone. V gene TRBV24-1 combines with J gene TRBJ1-1; 7 positions agree with TRBD1. J gave up 3 bases and V 9 bases, and 12 bases lay outside the gene matches. Germline CDR1 KGHDR, CDR2 SFDVKD. There are 15 residues in the CDR3. The CDR3 protein is CATLARGGRDTEAFF. The CDR3 DNA reads TGTGCCACCCTGGCGCGAGGGGGCAGGGACACTGAAGCTTTCTTT.

This clone was counted only a few times. J is TRBJ2-7 and V is TRBV27; 8 nucleotides match TRBD2. Germline CDR1 reads MNHEY; CDR2 reads SMNVEV (reference sequence). The CDR3 has 14 amino acids. J was trimmed by 3 bases and V by 5 bases; bases with no gene match: 6. CDR3 loop: CASSPYGTSYEQYF. As DNA, the CDR3 is TGTGCCAGCAGTCCTTACGGGACTAGCTACGAGCAGTACTTC.

V gene TRBV7-3 combines with J gene TRBJ2-7; a possible D gene is TRBD1 (6 bases). The germline V gene encodes CDR1 SGHTA and CDR2 FQGTGA. The CDR3 has 18 amino acids. With 0 bases removed from V and 3 bases from J, the gap between germline ends came to 21 bases. This chain's CDR3 is CASSLTGRTDTTYYEQYF. CDR3 DNA: TGTGCCAGCAGCTTAACGGGGCGGACAGACACGACTTACTACGAGCAGTACTTC.

The CDR3 coding sequence is TGTGCCAGCAGCCAGGGACAGAGATACAATGAGCAGTTCTTC. Translated, it gives CASSQGQRYNEQFF. The chain joins TRBV6-5 to TRBJ2-1; TRBD1 aligns across 7 bases. Germline CDR1 MNHEY, CDR2 SVGAGI. V trimming: 6 bases; J trimming: 4 bases; junction bases outside the gene matches: 6. CDR3 length: 14 amino acids.

CDR3 bases: TGTGCCAGCAGCTTAGCGCAGGGGGCTTCGGATGAGCAGTTCTTC. It yields the protein CASSLAQGASDEQFF. The chain couples TRBV7-9 to TRBJ2-1; 8 nucleotides match TRBD1. The V and J ends lost 0 bases and 8 bases, in that order; junction bases with no gene match: 6. The CDR3 has 15 residues. In germline, CDR1 is SEHNR, CDR2 FQNEAQ (reference sequence).

CDR3 region: CASSPPDRGAPGANVLTF. CDR3 sequence (DNA): TGTGCCAGCTCACCGCCGGACAGAGGGGCACCCGGGGCCAACGTCCTGACTTTC. V usage is TRBV18 and J usage is TRBJ2-6; D might be TRBD1 (6 bases). Trimming stripped 3 bases from V and 4 bases from J, with 19 bases between. Germline V gene lookup returns CDR1 KGHSH and CDR2 LQKENI. This CDR3 is 18 amino acids long.

The chain is built from TRBV18 and TRBJ1-2; 8 bases map to TRBD1. Germline V gene lookup returns CDR1 KGHSH and CDR2 LQKENI. The CDR3 length is 13 residues. V shed 3 bases, J shed 7 bases, and the junction held 4 bases outside the gene matches. The CDR3 is CASSPGQDTGYTF. DNA of the CDR3: TGTGCCAGCTCACCGGGACAGGACACTGGCTACACCTTC.

The rearrangement links TRBV27 to TRBJ1-6, with D maybe TRBD1 (5 bases). CDR1 and CDR2 (germline): MNHEY, SMNVEV (reference sequence). V shed 4 bases and J shed 6 bases, with 10 bases lying between them. The CDR3 runs to 14 residues. The CDR3 is CASSSTDLNSPLHF. CDR3 coding DNA: TGTGCCAGCAGTTCGACAGACCTTAATTCACCCCTCCACTTT.

This chain joins TRBV18 and TRBJ2-7; 12 nucleotides line up with TRBD2. The trim removed 3 bases at V and 3 bases at J, leaving 3 bases unmatched. Germline assignment: CDR1 KGHSH and CDR2 LQKENI. The CDR3 totals 15 residues. CDR3 sequence reads: CASSPRTSGVYEQYF. The CDR3 nucleotides read TGTGCCAGCTCACCTAGGACTAGCGGGGTCTACGAGCAGTACTTC.

The J gene is TRBJ2-1, the V gene TRBV7-2; D gene uncertain. The length of the CDR3 is 13 residues. Germline lookup yields CDR1 SGHTA and CDR2 FQGNSA. The V end lost 1 base, the J end lost 12 bases, and 13 bases lay between the germline ends. CDR3 nucleotide sequence: TGTGCCAGCAGCTTAGATCCGGCGGTCGGGCAGTTCTTC. This translates into CASSLDPAVGQFF. Supplemented by reference TRBV7-2 and TRBJ2-1, the full variable domain reads GAGVSQSPSNKVTEKGKDVELRCDPISGHTALYWYRQSLGQGLEFLIYFQGNSAPDKSGLPSDRFSAERTGGSVSTLTIQRTQQEDSAVYLCASSLDPAVGQFFGPGTRLTVL.

The gene calls are TRBV15 and TRBJ2-3; the match to TRBD2 covers 11 bases. The CDR3 spans 15 residues. The germline V gene encodes CDR1 LNHNV and CDR2 YYDKDF (reference sequence). After removal of 6 bases from V and 7 bases from J, the junction contained 9 bases not matched to a gene. The CDR3 protein is CATRRPGTSGNTQYF. The CDR3 nucleotides are TGTGCCACCAGACGACCCGGGACTAGCGGCAATACGCAGTATTTT.